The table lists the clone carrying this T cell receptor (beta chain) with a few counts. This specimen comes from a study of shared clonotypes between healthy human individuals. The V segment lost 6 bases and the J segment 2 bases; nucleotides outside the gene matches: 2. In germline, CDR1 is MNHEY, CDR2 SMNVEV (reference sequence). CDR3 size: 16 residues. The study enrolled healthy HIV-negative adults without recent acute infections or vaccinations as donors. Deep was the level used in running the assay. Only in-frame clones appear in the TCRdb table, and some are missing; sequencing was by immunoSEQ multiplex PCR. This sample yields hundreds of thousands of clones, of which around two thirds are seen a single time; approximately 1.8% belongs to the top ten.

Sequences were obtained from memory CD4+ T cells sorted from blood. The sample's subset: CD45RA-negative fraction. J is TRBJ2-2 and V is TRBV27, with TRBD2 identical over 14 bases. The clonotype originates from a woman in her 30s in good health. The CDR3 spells CASRGLAGVNTGELFF. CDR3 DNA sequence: TGTGCCAGCAGGGGACTAGCGGGGGTTAACACCGGGGAGCTGTTTTTT.